One TCR beta chain is described in this entry. Its antigen is unknown. TCR beta CDR3 sequences were amplified from RNA transcripts. The TCR CDR3 was amplified in a first-round RT-PCR using the HTBI primer set. TCRdb recomputed calls from the multiplex PCR reads with MiXCR, one row per CDR3 protein. The sample contains more than 650,000 distinct CDR3 sequences, about 14% of which appear only once. The sample comes from a study of T cells in Graves' hyperthyroidism and ophthalmopathy. Study-wide context: Initial diagnosis, before any treatment, was when peripheral blood was collected.

Study results and limitations: Using 13 V-J features, a model discriminated ophthalmopathy from stable hyperthyroidism. Most clonotypes that expanded in the thyroid above 0.001 also showed up in blood.

CDR3 size: 17 residues. After removal of 1 base from V and 1 base from J, the junction contained 8 bases not matched to a gene. Germline V gene sequence: CDR1 SGHDN, CDR2 FVKESK. The material sequenced was blood. The TCR originated in a woman aged 18-29 years with Graves' hyperthyroidism. The J gene is TRBJ2-5, the V gene TRBV14, with 8 positions matching TRBD1. The DNA for the CDR3 is TGTGCCAGCAGCCAAGTTACAGGGGGGCCCCTCCAAGAGACCCAGTACTTC. Translating gives CASSQVTGGPLQETQYF.